Listed below are T cell receptor beta chains from one sample, sequenced in a study of shared clonotypes between healthy human individuals. The protocol was immunoSEQ multiplex PCR, while the TCRdb copy is restricted to in-frame clones and leaves out a portion. The sample consists of approximately 980,000 clones, over 75% of them appearing once. Sequenced: memory CD4+ T cells sorted from blood. Receptor source: a man in his late teens or twenties in good health. Both conserved end residues are part of each CDR3.

TRBJ1-4	TRBV5-1	CASSLRATNEKLFF
TRBJ1-5	TRBV7-2	CASSQEQGNQPQHF
TRBJ2-1	TRBV15	CATSRDRTGGRNEQFF
TRBJ2-7	TRBV9	CASSPESVGVYEQYF
TRBJ2-7	TRBV27	CASSVPGQGNYEQYF
TRBJ1-1	TRBV6-6	CASSRQGMNTEAFF
TRBJ2-2	TRBV10-2	CASKERGDTGELFF
TRBJ2-3	TRBV19	CASSTGGIRADTQYF
TRBJ2-3	TRBV18	CASRDGARTDTQYF
TRBJ2-5	TRBV28	CASSTRQGYQETQYF
TRBJ2-2	TRBV30	CAWTGRGDGELFF
TRBJ1-2	TRBV6-5	CASRRGSDYGYTF
TRBJ1-2	TRBV5-1	CASSSTEPKDGYTF
TRBJ2-5	TRBV6-5	CASSPGQVLQETQYF
TRBJ1-1	TRBV29-1	CSGRENTEAFF
TRBJ2-5	TRBV6-5	CASSYAISRHETQYF
TRBJ2-3	TRBV2	CASNGLADTDTQYF
TRBJ2-3	TRBV9	CASSVGAGESTDTQYF
TRBJ1-1	TRBV2	CASKRGDVTEAFF
TRBJ2-7	TRBV27	CASRSFSSSYEQYF
TRBJ2-1	TRBV5-4	CASSLAGGNEQFF
TRBJ1-1	TRBV5-1	CASHREPRMNTEAFF
TRBJ2-3	TRBV19	CASSIRAAGGTDTQYF
TRBJ2-3	TRBV5-4	CASSLAAADTQYF
TRBJ1-1	TRBV4-1	CASSQEGPVGDAFF
TRBJ2-1	TRBV7-7	CASSTGLAGTGYNEQFF
TRBJ1-6	TRBV11-3	CASSLDLGSPLHF
TRBJ1-6	TRBV25-1	CASSRAGTQFGALHF
TRBJ2-2	TRBV7-9	CASSLIRDTGELFF
TRBJ2-3	TRBV15	CATSRDPQVADTQYF
TRBJ1-4	TRBV19	CASRPGQGEEKLFF
TRBJ1-1	TRBV14	CASSHVGDGTLNTEAFF
TRBJ1-6	TRBV25-1	CASSVPGSVNSPLHF
TRBJ2-1	TRBV28	CASSSAGGPYNEQFF
TRBJ1-5	TRBV19	CATSGGLGQPQHF
TRBJ1-5	TRBV2	CARQTQHF
TRBJ2-2	TRBV19	CASSSYGTPEGELFF
TRBJ2-7	TRBV18	CASSMTSGGAYEQYF